This T cell receptor beta chain was recorded in a study of tumor-infiltrating lymphocytes in primary liver carcinoma. Extraction of RNA together with DNA used roughly 20-32 mg of unsorted bulk tissue. V was trimmed by 5 bases and J by 6 bases, leaving 12 bases between them. The CDR3 has 13 amino acids. At least ten counts were recorded for this clonotype. Using a constant-region primer together with ProtoScript II reverse transcriptase, TCR beta cDNA was made from 500 to 650 ng of total RNA. Employing slightly modified ARM-PCR, three nested multiplex PCR rounds were run, and these gave rise to the TCR beta libraries. The two initial PCR rounds, roughly 9 cycles each, used TRBV1-TRBV30 forward and C-beta reverse primers. MiXCR, applied by TCRdb to the multiplex PCR reads, yields one record per CDR3 protein. The sample has about 97,000 distinct CDR3 sequences, around 73% seen once.

This TCR was recovered from a woman aged 55-75 years with primary liver carcinoma and hepatitis B virus infection. What was sequenced was liver tumor tissue from sampling region 2. Subset denoted: tumor region T2, inferior pole. The chain joins TRBV12-3 or TRBV12-4 to TRBJ2-3, with a possible D match to TRBD1 (5 bases). As DNA, the CDR3 is TGTGCCAGCAGTCTTACAGGATACGATACGCAGTATTTT. As protein: CASSLTGYDTQYF.